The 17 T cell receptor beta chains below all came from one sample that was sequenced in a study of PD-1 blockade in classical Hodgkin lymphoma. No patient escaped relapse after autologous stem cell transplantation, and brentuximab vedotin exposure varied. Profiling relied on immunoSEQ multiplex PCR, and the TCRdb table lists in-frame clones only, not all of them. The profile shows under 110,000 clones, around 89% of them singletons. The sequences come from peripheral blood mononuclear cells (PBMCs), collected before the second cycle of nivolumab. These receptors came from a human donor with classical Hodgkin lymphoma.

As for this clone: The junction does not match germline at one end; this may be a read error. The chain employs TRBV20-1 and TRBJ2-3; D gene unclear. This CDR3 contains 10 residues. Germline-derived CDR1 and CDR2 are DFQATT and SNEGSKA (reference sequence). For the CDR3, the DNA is TGCAGTGCTAGAGATAGTACGGAGTATTTT. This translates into CSARDSTEYF.

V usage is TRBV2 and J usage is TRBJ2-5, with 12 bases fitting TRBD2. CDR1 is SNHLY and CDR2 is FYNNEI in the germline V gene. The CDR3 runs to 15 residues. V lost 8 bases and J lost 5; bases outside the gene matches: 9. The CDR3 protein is CASLTSGGSGETQYF. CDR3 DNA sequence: TGTGCCAGCCTGACTAGCGGGGGATCAGGGGAGACCCAGTACTTC.

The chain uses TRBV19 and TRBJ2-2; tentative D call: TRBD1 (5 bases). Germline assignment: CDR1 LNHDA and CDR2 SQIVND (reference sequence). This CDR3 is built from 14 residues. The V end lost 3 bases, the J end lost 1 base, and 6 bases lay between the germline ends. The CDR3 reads CASSIQGNTGELFF. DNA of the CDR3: TGTGCCAGTAGTATTCAGGGGAACACCGGGGAGCTGTTTTTT.

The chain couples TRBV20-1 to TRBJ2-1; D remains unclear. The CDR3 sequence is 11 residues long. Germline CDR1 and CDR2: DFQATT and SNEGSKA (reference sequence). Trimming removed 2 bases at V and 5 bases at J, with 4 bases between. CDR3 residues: CSARRDNEQFF. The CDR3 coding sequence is TGCAGTGCTAGACGTGACAATGAGCAGTTCTTC.

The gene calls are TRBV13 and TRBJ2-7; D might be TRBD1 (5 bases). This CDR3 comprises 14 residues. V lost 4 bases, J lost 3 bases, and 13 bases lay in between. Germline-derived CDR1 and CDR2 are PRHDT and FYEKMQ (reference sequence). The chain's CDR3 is CASSSTGGLYEQYF. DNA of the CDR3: TGTGCCAGCAGCTCCACAGGTGGCCTCTACGAGCAGTACTTC.

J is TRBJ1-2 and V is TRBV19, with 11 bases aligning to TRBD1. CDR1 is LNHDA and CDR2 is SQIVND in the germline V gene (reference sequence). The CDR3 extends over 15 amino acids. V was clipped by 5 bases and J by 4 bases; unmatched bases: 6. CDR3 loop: CASSGQGARGYGYTF. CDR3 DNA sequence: TGTGCCAGTAGTGGACAGGGGGCACGTGGCTATGGCTACACCTTC.

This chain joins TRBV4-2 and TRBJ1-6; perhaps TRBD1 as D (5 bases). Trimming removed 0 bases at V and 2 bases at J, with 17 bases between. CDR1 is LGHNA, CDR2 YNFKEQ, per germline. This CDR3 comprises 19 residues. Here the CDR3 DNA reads TGTGCCAGCAGCCAAGATTTTCTAGGGACGTCCCCCTATAATTCACCCCTCCACTTT. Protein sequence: CASSQDFLGTSPYNSPLHF.

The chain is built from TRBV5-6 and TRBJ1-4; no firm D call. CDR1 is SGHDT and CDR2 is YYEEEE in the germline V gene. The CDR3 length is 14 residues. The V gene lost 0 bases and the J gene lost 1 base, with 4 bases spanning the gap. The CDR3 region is CASSLDRTNEKLFF. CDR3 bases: TGTGCCAGCAGCTTGGACAGAACTAATGAAAAACTGTTTTTT.

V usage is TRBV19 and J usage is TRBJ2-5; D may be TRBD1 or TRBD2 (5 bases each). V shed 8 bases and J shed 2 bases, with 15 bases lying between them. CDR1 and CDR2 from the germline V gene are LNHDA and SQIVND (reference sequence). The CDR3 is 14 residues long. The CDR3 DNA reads TGTGCCAGTTCCGATCCGGGACGACAAGAGACCCAGTACTTC. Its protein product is CASSDPGRQETQYF.

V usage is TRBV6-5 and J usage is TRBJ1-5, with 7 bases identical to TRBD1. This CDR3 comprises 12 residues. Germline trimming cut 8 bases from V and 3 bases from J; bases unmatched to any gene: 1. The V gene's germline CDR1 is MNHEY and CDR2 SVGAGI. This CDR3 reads CASDRANQPQHF. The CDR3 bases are TGTGCCAGCGACAGGGCCAATCAGCCCCAGCATTTT.

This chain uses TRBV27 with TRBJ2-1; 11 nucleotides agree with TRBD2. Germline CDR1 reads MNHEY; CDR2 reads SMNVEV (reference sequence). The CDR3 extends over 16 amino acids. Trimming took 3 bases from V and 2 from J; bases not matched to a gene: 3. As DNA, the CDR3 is TGTGCCAGCAGTTTCCTAGCGGGGGGAACCTACAATGAGCAGTTCTTC. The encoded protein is CASSFLAGGTYNEQFF.

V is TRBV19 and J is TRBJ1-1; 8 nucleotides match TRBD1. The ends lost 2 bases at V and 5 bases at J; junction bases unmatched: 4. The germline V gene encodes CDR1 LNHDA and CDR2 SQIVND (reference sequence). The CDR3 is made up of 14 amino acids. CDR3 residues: CASSIRQGWTEAFF. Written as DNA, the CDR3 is TGTGCCAGTAGTATACGACAGGGGTGGACTGAAGCTTTCTTT.

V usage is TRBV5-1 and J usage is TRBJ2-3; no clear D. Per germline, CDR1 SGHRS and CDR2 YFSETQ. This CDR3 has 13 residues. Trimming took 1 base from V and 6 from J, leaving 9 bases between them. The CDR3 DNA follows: TGCGCCAGCAGCTTGCCCCTAGGTGATACGCAGTATTTT. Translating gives CASSLPLGDTQYF.

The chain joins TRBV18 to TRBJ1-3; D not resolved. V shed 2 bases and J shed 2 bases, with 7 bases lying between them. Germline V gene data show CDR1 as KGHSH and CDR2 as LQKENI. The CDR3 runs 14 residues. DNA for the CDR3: TGTGCCAGCTCACCAGGAGTACCTGGAAACACCATATATTTT. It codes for CASSPGVPGNTIYF.

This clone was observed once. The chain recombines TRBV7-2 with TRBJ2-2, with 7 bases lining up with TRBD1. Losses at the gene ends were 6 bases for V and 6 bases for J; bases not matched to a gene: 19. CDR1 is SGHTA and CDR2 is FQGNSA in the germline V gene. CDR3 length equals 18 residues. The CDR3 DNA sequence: TGTGCCAGCAGACATCCTCCGGGGCCAAGGCAGGGGGCCGGGGAGCTGTTTTTT. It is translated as CASRHPPGPRQGAGELFF.

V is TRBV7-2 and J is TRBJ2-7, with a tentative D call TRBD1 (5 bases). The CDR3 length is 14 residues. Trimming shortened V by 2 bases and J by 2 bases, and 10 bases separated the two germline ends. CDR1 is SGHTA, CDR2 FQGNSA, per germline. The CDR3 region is CASSLRQRTYEQYF. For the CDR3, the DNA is TGTGCCAGCAGCTTAAGACAGCGAACCTACGAGCAGTACTTC. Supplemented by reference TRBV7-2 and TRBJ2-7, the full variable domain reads GAGVSQSPSNKVTEKGKDVELRCDPISGHTALYWYRQSLGQGLEFLIYFQGNSAPDKSGLPSDRFSAERTGGSVSTLTIQRTQQEDSAVYLCASSLRQRTYEQYFGPGTRLTVT.

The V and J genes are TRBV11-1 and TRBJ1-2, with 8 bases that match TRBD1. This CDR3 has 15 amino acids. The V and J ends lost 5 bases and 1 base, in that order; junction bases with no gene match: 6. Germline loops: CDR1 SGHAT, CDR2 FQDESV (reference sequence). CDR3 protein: CASSEGTGFNYGYTF. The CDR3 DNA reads TGTGCCAGCAGCGAGGGGACAGGCTTTAACTATGGCTACACCTTC.